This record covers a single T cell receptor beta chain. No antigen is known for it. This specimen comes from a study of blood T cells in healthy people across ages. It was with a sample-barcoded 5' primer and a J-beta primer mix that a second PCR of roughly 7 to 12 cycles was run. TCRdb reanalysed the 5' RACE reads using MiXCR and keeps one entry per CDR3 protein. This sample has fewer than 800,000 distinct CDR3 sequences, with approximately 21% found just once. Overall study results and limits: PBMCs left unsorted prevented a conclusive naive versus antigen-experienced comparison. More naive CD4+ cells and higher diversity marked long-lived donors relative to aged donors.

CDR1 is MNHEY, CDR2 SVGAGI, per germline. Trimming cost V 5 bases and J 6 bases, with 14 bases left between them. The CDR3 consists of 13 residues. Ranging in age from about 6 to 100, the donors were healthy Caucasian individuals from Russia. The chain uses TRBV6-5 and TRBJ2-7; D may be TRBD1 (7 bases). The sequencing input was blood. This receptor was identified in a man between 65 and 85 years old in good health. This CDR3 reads CASSRGAGGEQYF. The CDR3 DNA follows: TGTGCCAGCAGTCGCGGGGCAGGGGGCGAGCAGTACTTC.